This T cell receptor beta chain was documented in a study of T cell repertoires in cytomegalovirus infection (dated by TCRdb to the late 2010s). Regarding the complete study: Because public TCR beta signatures pointed to carriage of CMV infection together with the matching HLA type, the HLA type of each donor mattered for the analysis. What the authors observed across the whole study: Cumulative frequency of public TCR beta family members discriminated carriers of CMV infection plus the relevant HLA type in this cohort and an independent approximately 350-donor cohort. The ex vivo response was dominated by HLA-C-restricted CMV-specific TCR beta clonotypes, which also provided the single most frequent clonotype in two of eight donors.

With regard to this clonotype: This clone's antigen is unknown. No base quality values were provided; no much bigger clone lies one nucleotide off.

From its cysteine to its phenylalanine, the CDR3 spans 14 amino acids. Only the CDR3 portion is preserved as DNA: 42 bases, with reading frame beginning at the first base. From the germline V gene, CDR1 is SGHVT and CDR2 is SQSDAQ. V lost 0 bases and J lost 8 bases; the stretch between them is 13 bases long. The reads were generated on an Illumina HiSeq 1500. The public sequencing data were trimmed at Q25 with fastp and processed into clonotypes with MiXCR by TCRdb, which kept only in-frame beta chains. Merged by CDR3 protein, the rows form single entries marked with the most common genes and DNA. The sample table shows about 190,000 distinct CDR3 sequences, and 28% are seen once. Of the sample, roughly 31% falls within the top ten clones.

The chain is made from TRBV7-4 and TRBJ1-2; 5 matching bases give a weak D call of TRBD1. This TCR was recovered from a human donor in good health (CMV status not recorded). Some clones in this sample may be carry-over from other donors' samples. The sequencing sample was made of PBMCs. The CDR3 region has the sequence CASSLAATEEGYTF. In nucleotides, the sequence is TGTGCCAGCAGCTTAGCGGCGACAGAGGAAGGCTACACCTTC.